The T cell receptor beta chain described here comes from a study of blood T cell repertoires in COVID-19. Study summary: The United States, Italy and Spain supplied acute and convalescent COVID-19 samples. PBMCs, B-cell-depleted T cells, or T cells were the source of the cDNA or gDNA that made up the material.

Clones were read by immunoSEQ multiplex PCR, and TCRdb kept only the in-frame ones, dropping some. There are roughly 60,000 clones in the sample; around 80% occur only once, and 5.9% lies in the top ten. The germline CDR1 and CDR2 sequences are SGHAT and FQNNGV. Trimming left V 1 base short and J 6 bases short, with 10 bases between. The CDR3 loop spans 14 amino acids. The sample taken for sequencing was peripheral blood. The source of this sequence is a human donor in a cohort sampled during active or convalescent COVID-19. The gene calls are TRBV11-2 and TRBJ1-5; D perhaps matches TRBD1 (5 bases). The CDR3 region has the DNA TGTGCCAGCAGCTTAGGGGGGGGGTTTCAGCCCCAGCATTTT. This translates into CASSLGGGFQPQHF.